The following is a TCR beta chain sequence with its context. Per the authors' pipeline: Nucleated cell counts were estimated from reference gene primer amplification. TCRdb keeps only in-frame clones here, not all; method: immunoSEQ multiplex PCR. V and J calls and clone size follow that table, whereas D and trimming were derived from the DNA. The sample has under 350,000 clones; about 85% are singletons. These data originate in a study of blood T cell repertoires in COVID-19. Study summary: The United States, Italy and Spain were the sources of the acute and convalescent COVID-19 samples. In each case, the material was cDNA or gDNA derived from T cells, B-cell-depleted T cells, or PBMCs.

In germline, CDR1 is SGHRS, CDR2 YFSETQ. The CDR3 is made up of 15 amino acids. Germline trimming cut 1 base from V and 6 bases from J; bases unmatched to any gene: 7. Sequencing was carried out using peripheral blood. The receptor comes from a human donor in a cohort sampled during active COVID-19. This sequence joins TRBV5-1 and TRBJ2-4; 7 bases are shared with TRBD1. The CDR3 region has the DNA TGCGCCAGCAGCTTGCCCCGGGACAGTTTAAACATTCAGTACTTC. Translating it yields CASSLPRDSLNIQYF.